These 20 T cell receptor beta chains were all obtained from the same sample, sequenced in a study of CD8+CD57+ T cells in acquired aplastic anemia. Using genomic DNA as the template, TCR beta VDJ and CDR3 profiling was carried out. Using its own MiXCR run on the reads, TCRdb lists one record per CDR3 protein. The table lists approximately 160,000 distinct CDR3 sequences, 35% to 55% of them singletons, with approximately 1% in the top ten. The specimen sequenced was sorted CD4+, CD8+, or CD8+CD57+ T cells (not recorded which) from PBMCs. The receptors here all came from a human donor in good health.

A note on this clonotype: A clone one base away is much larger, so this may be a read error. CDR3 bases: TGTGCCAGCAGCTTAAGGGGGCTCGACTATGGCTTCACCTTC. Translated, it gives CASSLRGLDYGFTF. The rearrangement links TRBV11-2 to TRBJ1-2, with 7 positions matching TRBD1. Germline values: CDR1 SGHAT, CDR2 FQNNGV. This CDR3 spans 14 amino acids. The whole variable domain, filled in from reference TRBV11-2 and TRBJ1-2, reads EAGVAQSPRYKIIEKRQSVAFWCNPISGHATLYWYQQILGQGPKLLIQFQNNGVVDDSQLPKDRFSAERLKGVDSTLKIQPAKLEDSAVYLCASSLRGLDYGFTFGSGTRLTVV.

This clonotype was recorded a few times. This may come from a read error, since a much larger clone is one base off. The chain combines TRBV12-3 or TRBV12-4 with TRBJ1-2; 7 nucleotides align to TRBD1. CDR3 length equals 16 residues. CDR3 sequence (DNA): TGTGCCAGCAGCTATGACAGGGCCTGGCGGGACTATGGCTACGCCTTC. This translates into CASSYDRAWRDYGYAF.

This chain links TRBV24-1 with TRBJ2-6; weak D call: TRBD1 (6 bases). Trimming stripped 7 bases from V and 2 bases from J, with 17 bases between. CDR1 is KGHDR and CDR2 is SFDVKD in the germline V gene. The length of the CDR3 is 17 residues. For the CDR3, the DNA is TGTGCCACCAGCGCGCCATCAGGGGAAGCTGGGGCCAACGTCCTGACTTTC. This encodes CATSAPSGEAGANVLTF.

This clonotype has ten or more counts. This chain connects TRBV7-2 to TRBJ1-4; D unresolved. The germline V gene has CDR1 SGHTA and CDR2 FQGNSA. V was cut by 0 bases and J by 6 bases, with 11 bases left in between. This CDR3 has 15 residues. CDR3 in amino acids: CASSLAYGYYEKLFF. The CDR3 nucleotides read TGTGCCAGCAGCTTAGCGTATGGCTACTATGAAAAACTGTTTTTT.

This clonotype was recorded many times. The V and J genes are TRBV7-8 and TRBJ2-5; D possibly corresponds to TRBD2 (7 bases). The germline gives CDR1 SGHVS, CDR2 FQNEAQ. The CDR3 is made up of 17 amino acids. The ends were cut back, 2 bases at V and 13 bases at J, with 29 bases in the middle. The CDR3 loop reads CASSLSPPAYGGGNLYF. CDR3 bases: TGTGCCAGCAGCTTATCACCCCCCGCATATGGGGGGGGCAATTTGTACTTC.

The rearrangement uses TRBV24-1 and TRBJ2-1, with 10 bases identical to TRBD1. The V and J ends lost 7 bases and 7 bases, in that order; junction bases with no gene match: 6. The germline V gene encodes CDR1 KGHDR and CDR2 SFDVKD. This CDR3 region has 14 residues. Here the CDR3 DNA reads TGTGCCACCAGGCCGGGACAGGGGACAAATGAGCAGTTCTTC. Protein sequence: CATRPGQGTNEQFF.

This sequence joins TRBV19 and TRBJ1-2; 8 bases line up with TRBD1. The V gene's germline CDR1 is LNHDA and CDR2 SQIVND (reference sequence). This CDR3 is built from 15 residues. V trimming: 3 bases; J trimming: 2 bases; junction bases outside the gene matches: 5. In DNA, the CDR3 is TGTGCCAGTAGTATTGGCGACAGGGGAAACTATGGCTACACCTTC. It translates to CASSIGDRGNYGYTF.

The genes are TRBV11-1 and TRBJ2-1, with 7 bases aligning to TRBD2. The CDR3 spans 17 residues. V shed 0 bases and J 2 bases; nucleotides not matched to a gene: 7. Germline V CDR1 and CDR2: SGHAT, FQDESV (reference sequence). CDR3 DNA sequence: TGTGCCAGCAGCTTAGCGCGGGGGACGAATACCTACAATGAGCAGTTCTTC. Its protein is CASSLARGTNTYNEQFF.

This chain uses TRBV7-2 with TRBJ2-7; D might be TRBD1 (6 bases). The CDR3 loop spans 15 amino acids. Germline CDR1 and CDR2: SGHTA and FQGNSA. Trimming cost V 5 bases and J 6 bases, with 20 bases left between them. CDR3 in DNA: TGTGCCAGCAGCCCCGGACTTCGGGGCAGGGGCGAGCAGTACTTC. Translated, it gives CASSPGLRGRGEQYF.

V is TRBV20-1 and J is TRBJ2-3, with TRBD2 identical over 11 bases. V lost 5 bases and J lost 3; bases outside the gene matches: 10. The CDR3 totals 16 residues. Germline V gene data show CDR1 as DFQATT and CDR2 as SNEGSKA (reference sequence). CDR3 protein: CSAPGELAGVTDTQYF. The CDR3 coding sequence is TGCAGTGCTCCAGGGGAACTAGCGGGAGTTACAGATACGCAGTATTTT.

In the case of this clonotype: One end of the junction fails to match germline, which may point to a read error. The chain recombines TRBV5-1 with TRBJ2-2, with 9 bases fitting TRBD2. Per the germline V gene, CDR1 is SGHRS and CDR2 is YFSETQ. The CDR3 is 16 residues long. CDR3 amino acids: CATSPGTSPHTGELFF. The CDR3 DNA sequence: TGCGCCACCAGCCCCGGGACTAGCCCTCACACCGGGGAGCTGTTTTTT. The entire variable domain, with the rest obtained from reference TRBV5-1 and TRBJ2-2, is as follows: KAGVTQTPRYLIKTRGQQVTLSCSPISGHRSVSWYQQTPGQGLQFLFEYFSETQRNKGNFPGRFSGRQFSNSRSEMNVSTLELGDSALYLCATSPGTSPHTGELFFGEGSRLTVL.

The genes are TRBV20-1 and TRBJ2-5; D possibly corresponds to TRBD1 (6 bases). The CDR3 is 15 amino acids. Trimming left V 0 bases short and J 4 bases short, with 15 bases between. CDR1 and CDR2 (germline): DFQATT, SNEGSKA (reference sequence). The CDR3 nucleotides are TGCAGTGCTAGAGATTATCGACAGGTGGGAGAGACCCAGTACTTC. Protein: CSARDYRQVGETQYF.

In its sample, this clonotype was seen many times. This sequence joins TRBV29-1 and TRBJ2-7; TRBD1 agrees at 12 bases. V dropped 3 bases and J dropped 2; count of bases not matched to a gene: 11. The CDR3 extends over 17 amino acids. CDR1 and CDR2 from the germline V gene are SQVTM and ANQGSEA. CDR3 loop: CSVDGNAGTGGAYEQYF. CDR3 coding DNA: TGCAGCGTTGACGGAAACGCCGGGACAGGGGGCGCCTACGAGCAGTACTTC.

Concerning this clonotype itself: Lacking the conserved final phenylalanine or tryptophan, this CDR3 likely reflects a read error. The V call is TRBV11-1, the J call TRBJ2-1; tentatively, D is TRBD1 (6 bases). CDR3 size: 15 residues. With 4 bases removed from V and 4 bases from J, the gap between germline ends came to 14 bases. Germline V gives CDR1 SGHAT, CDR2 FQDESV (reference sequence). This CDR3 reads CASSSRGSGYNEQFS. In DNA, the CDR3 is TGTGCCAGCAGCTCGAGGGGGTCAGGGTACAATGAGCAGTTCTCC.

Comments on this clonotype: One base away lies a much larger clone, so this may be a sequencing read error. This chain uses TRBV11-2 with TRBJ2-3; D is perhaps TRBD1 (5 bases). The germline gives CDR1 SGHAT, CDR2 FQNNGV. The CDR3 contains 15 residues. The CDR3: CASSFRGWATGTQYF. The DNA for the CDR3 is TGTGCCAGCAGCTTTCGTGGTTGGGCCACAGGTACGCAGTATTTT. The full variable domain, with the rest looked up from reference TRBV11-2 and TRBJ2-3, is EAGVAQSPRYKIIEKRQSVAFWCNPISGHATLYWYQQILGQGPKLLIQFQNNGVVDDSQLPKDRFSAERLKGVDSTLKIQPAKLEDSAVYLCASSFRGWATGTQYFGPGTRLTVL.

The CDR3 loop is CASHSGQDSYEQYF. The CDR3 coding sequence is TGTGCCAGCCATTCGGGACAGGATTCCTACGAGCAGTACTTC. The chain couples TRBV10-3 to TRBJ2-7; 8 nucleotides agree with TRBD1. Germline CDR1 ENHRY, CDR2 SYGVKD. The junction had 9 bases not matched to a gene; V was cut back by 10 bases and J by 1 base. The CDR3 spans 14 residues.

This clonotype was seen more than once but under ten times. This rearrangement joins TRBV10-1 to TRBJ2-1, with D perhaps TRBD2 (6 bases). The length of the CDR3 is 15 residues. Germline loops: CDR1 WNHNN, CDR2 SYGVQD (reference sequence). Trimming cost V 2 bases and J 3 bases, with 11 bases left between them. CDR3 protein: CASSEVGGFYNEQFF. In DNA form, the CDR3 reads TGCGCCAGCAGTGAGGTGGGGGGTTTCTACAATGAGCAGTTCTTC.

This clonotype showed up just a few times. A much larger clone lies one base from this, so it may be a read error. V is TRBV4-1 and J is TRBJ2-7; no clear D. This CDR3 has 14 amino acids. CDR1 is MGHRA, CDR2 YSYEKL, per germline. The CDR3 DNA is TGTGCCAGCAGCCGACCAGGCAGCTCCTACGAGCAGTACTTC. Amino acids: CASSRPGSSYEQYF.

CDR3 amino acids: CASSYHGKSYEQYF. The CDR3 DNA sequence: TGTGCCAGCAGTTACCACGGAAAATCCTACGAGCAGTACTTC. The chain joins TRBV6-2 or TRBV6-3 to TRBJ2-7, with D hard to call. V dropped 2 bases and J dropped 1 base, with 9 bases sitting between them. This CDR3 region has 14 residues. In germline, CDR1 is MNHEY, CDR2 SVGEGT.

The sample holds a few counts of this clonotype. The chain carries TRBV20-1 and TRBJ2-1; maybe TRBD1 (5 bases). This CDR3 is built from 13 residues. In germline, CDR1 is DFQATT, CDR2 SNEGSKA (reference sequence). CDR3 protein: CTVPDSRVSEQFF. The CDR3 DNA is TGCACCGTTCCCGACAGCCGAGTTAGTGAGCAGTTCTTC.